Below, 19 T cell receptor beta chains from the same sample are listed, as sequenced in a study of human T cells and chemical hapten exposure. TCRdb recomputed calls from the RACE reads with MiXCR, one row per CDR3 protein. The table lists around 92,000 distinct CDR3 sequences, under 14% of them singletons. Time point: pre-sensitization, week 0. Treatment: therapeutic diphenylcyclopropenone sensitization with weekly scalp DPC. The source material was whole blood, sampled in connection with sensitization to the hapten diphenylcyclopropenone (DPC). These receptors were taken from an older woman with alopecia areata. Some clones in this sample may be carry-over from other donors' samples.

The chain employs TRBV7-2 and TRBJ2-3, with D unclear. There are 13 residues in the CDR3. With 3 bases removed from V and 3 bases from J, the gap between germline ends came to 7 bases. Germline lookup yields CDR1 SGHTA and CDR2 FQGNSA. The chain's CDR3 is CASSFRKTDTQYF. The CDR3 coding sequence is TGTGCCAGCAGCTTTAGGAAAACAGATACGCAGTATTTT.

This clonotype was seen at least ten times. The rearrangement links TRBV12-3 or TRBV12-4 to TRBJ2-1, with D unclear. V lost 7 bases and J lost 3, with 16 bases in between. The CDR3 extends over 15 amino acids. CDR3 residues: CASTQQDGYYNEQFF. The CDR3 coding sequence is TGTGCCAGCACCCAGCAGGACGGATACTACAATGAGCAGTTCTTC.

This clonotype was found a few times. The chain links TRBV20-1 to TRBJ2-3; TRBD2 aligns across 11 bases. Per germline, CDR1 DFQATT and CDR2 SNEGSKA (reference sequence). J gave up 2 bases and V 6 bases, and 10 bases lay outside the gene matches. This CDR3 comprises 16 residues. The CDR3 DNA is TGCAGTGCGGAAGCCGGGACTAGCGGTAACACAGATACGCAGTATTTT. It specifies CSAEAGTSGNTDTQYF.

The rearrangement joins TRBV7-9 to TRBJ2-1; D gene unclear. This CDR3 spans 15 amino acids. Trimming left V 1 base short and J 1 base short, with 8 bases between. Germline-derived CDR1 and CDR2 are SEHNR and FQNEAQ (reference sequence). The DNA of the CDR3 is TGTGCCAGCAGCTTAGTGGGTGTGTCCTACAATGAGCAGTTCTTC. Translation gives CASSLVGVSYNEQFF.

The chain recombines TRBV4-1 with TRBJ1-6; D gene uncertain. Germline assignment: CDR1 MGHRA and CDR2 YSYEKL. This CDR3 is built from 15 residues. Trimming shortened V by 3 bases and J by 7 bases, and 13 bases separated the two germline ends. The CDR3: CASSQLYGENSPLHF. The CDR3 DNA follows: TGCGCCAGCAGCCAGTTATACGGTGAGAATTCACCCCTCCACTTT.

The sample holds many counts of this clonotype. V and J are TRBV4-1 and TRBJ2-1; 10 positions agree with TRBD2. Germline loops: CDR1 MGHRA, CDR2 YSYEKL. V lost 2 bases and J lost 3; bases outside the gene matches: 4. This CDR3 has 16 residues. The CDR3 DNA sequence: TGCGCCAGCAGCCAACCTACTAGCGGGGTCTACAATGAGCAGTTCTTC. Translated: CASSQPTSGVYNEQFF.

This clonotype was counted many times. A read error may account for a junction end that differs from germline. The chain carries TRBV7-7 and TRBJ2-5; 9 nucleotides agree with TRBD1. This CDR3 has 15 amino acids. From germline, CDR1 is SSHAT and CDR2 FNYEAQ (reference sequence). The CDR3 nucleotides are TGTGCTAGCAGCCTGGACAGGGGCGGGCCAGAGACCCAGTACTTC. It codes for CASSLDRGGPETQYF.

This clonotype came up many times. V is TRBV29-1 and J is TRBJ2-7; no clear D gene. With 5 bases removed from V and 2 bases from J, the gap between germline ends came to 13 bases. The CDR3 has 13 amino acids. CDR1 SQVTM and CDR2 ANQGSEA come from the germline V gene. The CDR3: CSVSIPEPYEQYF. In nucleotides, the CDR3 is TGCAGCGTTAGCATCCCCGAACCCTACGAGCAGTACTTC.

Many counts were recorded for this clonotype. The rearrangement joins TRBV10-2 to TRBJ2-3, with 14 bases lining up with TRBD2. The germline V gene encodes CDR1 WSHSY and CDR2 SAAADI. The CDR3 is made up of 17 amino acids. The J segment lost 4 bases and the V segment lost 7 bases, leaving 10 bases of the junction unmatched. CDR3 loop: CASIGGQGLAGADTQYF. The CDR3 nucleotides read TGCGCCAGCATAGGGGGACAGGGACTAGCGGGGGCAGATACGCAGTATTTT.

The V call is TRBV4-1, the J call TRBJ2-1, with TRBD2 identical over 9 bases. Germline CDR1 and CDR2: MGHRA and YSYEKL. The CDR3 is 17 amino acids. The V gene end was trimmed by 0 bases and the J gene end by 6 bases; junction bases not matched to a gene: 9. The CDR3 region is CASSQELAGGWANEQFF. The CDR3 DNA reads TGCGCCAGCAGCCAAGAACTAGCGGGCGGTTGGGCCAATGAGCAGTTCTTC.

This clonotype has ten or more counts. The V and J genes are TRBV6-2 or TRBV6-3 and TRBJ2-6; the D is unclear. CDR3 length equals 14 residues. The ends were cut back, 3 bases at V and 2 bases at J, with 5 bases in the middle. Germline CDR1 is MNHEY and CDR2 is SVGEGT. The DNA for the CDR3 is TGTGCCAGCAGTTATGCCACTGGGGCCAACGTCCTGACTTTC. Translation: CASSYATGANVLTF.

This clonotype was detected only a few times. The gene calls are TRBV5-4 and TRBJ2-7; D is uncertain. The germline V gene has CDR1 SGHNT and CDR2 YYREEE (reference sequence). There are 13 residues in the CDR3. Trimming took off 0 bases at V and 3 bases at J, with 7 bases between the two ends. DNA of the CDR3: TGTGCCAGCAGCTTGGACAGCCTCTACGAGCAGTACTTC. As protein: CASSLDSLYEQYF.

Comments on this clonotype: It may be a read error: a sequence one base away is much more abundant. The gene calls are TRBV2 and TRBJ2-2; D may be TRBD1 or TRBD2 (5 bases each). CDR3 length: 15 residues. The ends were cut back, 8 bases at V and 1 base at J, with 14 bases in the middle. Germline V gives CDR1 SNHLY, CDR2 FYNNEI. The CDR3 reads CASPDTRGNTGELFF. CDR3 coding DNA: TGTGCCAGCCCGGACACCCGGGGGAACACCGGGGAGCTGTTTTTT. The whole variable domain, remainder taken from reference TRBV2 and TRBJ2-2, is EPEVTQTPSHQVTQMGQEVILRCVPISNHLYFYWYRQILGQKVEFLVSFYNNEISEKSEIFDDQFSVERPDGSNFTLKIRSTKLEDSAMYFCASPDTRGNTGELFFGEGSRLTVL.

This clonotype was observed at least ten times. This rearrangement joins TRBV20-1 to TRBJ2-1; 8 bases agree with TRBD1. Germline-derived CDR1 and CDR2 are DFQATT and SNEGSKA (reference sequence). V gave up 3 bases and J gave up 5 bases; unmatched junction bases: 24. The CDR3 extends over 20 amino acids. The CDR3 nucleotides are TGCAGTGCTAGTTTACCCCAGGGCAGGGGGCCAGGAAGACAAAACAATGAGCAGTTCTTC. Protein sequence: CSASLPQGRGPGRQNNEQFF.

This rearrangement joins TRBV6-5 to TRBJ1-1; no reliable D call. The V end lost 2 bases, the J end lost 3 bases, and 7 bases lay between the germline ends. The CDR3 extends over 13 amino acids. Per the germline V gene, CDR1 is MNHEY and CDR2 is SVGAGI. CDR3: CASSYREHTEAFF. CDR3 bases: TGTGCCAGCAGTTACAGGGAGCACACTGAAGCTTTCTTT.

Only a few counts were recorded for this clonotype. V and J are TRBV6-2 or TRBV6-3 and TRBJ2-7; no clear D. The CDR3 runs 11 residues. In germline, CDR1 is MNHEY, CDR2 SVGEGT. Trimming took 8 bases from V and 3 from J, leaving 8 bases between them. CDR3 sequence (DNA): TGTGCCAGCGGGTTTTTCTACGAGCAGTACTTC. Protein: CASGFFYEQYF.

This clonotype was detected ten times or more. The rearrangement joins TRBV11-2 to TRBJ2-2; D uncertain. CDR3 length equals 13 residues. The germline CDR1 and CDR2 sequences are SGHAT and FQNNGV. The V and J ends lost 7 bases and 7 bases respectively, with 13 bases between them. CDR3 DNA sequence: TGTGCCAGCACCGACTTTGGTGGCGGGGAGCTGTTTTTT. This translates into CASTDFGGGELFF.

This clonotype was counted at least ten times. The CDR3 nucleotides are TGCAGTGCTAGAGGACTAGCGGGGGGCGGAAACACCGGGGAGCTGTTTTTT. Residues: CSARGLAGGGNTGELFF. The V and J genes are TRBV20-1 and TRBJ2-2; TRBD2 matches 13 bases. Unmatched junction bases numbered 4, after V lost 1 base and J lost 2 bases. The CDR3 spans 17 residues. Germline CDR1 DFQATT, CDR2 SNEGSKA (reference sequence).

This clonotype was observed at least ten times. A junction end diverges from the germline sequence, so it may reflect a read error. The chain links TRBV7-6 to TRBJ1-2; no definite D call. The CDR3 extends over 13 amino acids. Looked up from germline, CDR1 is SGHVS and CDR2 is FNYEAQ. CDR3 residues: CASSLADFYGYTF. The CDR3 DNA sequence: TGTGCCAGCAGCCTAGCTGATTTCTATGGCTACACCTTC.